These T cell receptor beta chains were read from a single sample in a study of blood T cell repertoires in COVID-19. The repertoire was sequenced with immunoSEQ multiplex PCR; TCRdb's copy has only in-frame clones and lacks some. In the table there are tens of thousands of clones, 80% to 90% of which are singletons. Sequencing was performed on peripheral blood. These receptors were obtained from a human donor with active COVID-19. The donor label of this sample is uncertain. CDR3s leave out the opening cysteine and the closing phenylalanine or tryptophan. The order of the fields is J gene, CDR3 length, V gene, CDR3 protein.

j_gene: TRBJ1-5
len: 11
v_gene: TRBV6-5
CDR3aa: ASSSQYDQPQH

j_gene: TRBJ2-3
len: 11
v_gene: TRBV28
CDR3aa: ATLEGSTDTQY

j_gene: TRBJ1-2
len: 9
v_gene: TRBV29-1
CDR3aa: SVDRVYGYT

j_gene: TRBJ2-4
len: 12
v_gene: TRBV7-9
CDR3aa: ASSPQHRKNIQY

j_gene: TRBJ1-2
len: 11
v_gene: TRBV5-4
CDR3aa: ASSLAGANGYT

j_gene: TRBJ2-1
len: 14
v_gene: TRBV11-3
CDR3aa: ASSLRPSGSYNEQF

j_gene: TRBJ2-7
len: 13
v_gene: TRBV28
CDR3aa: ASSSPGTGNYEQY

j_gene: TRBJ2-3
len: 11
v_gene: TRBV12-3/TRBV12-4
CDR3aa: ASRPSGTDTQY

j_gene: TRBJ1-1
len: 10
v_gene: TRBV30
CDR3aa: AWSDTDTEAF

j_gene: TRBJ1-1
len: 12
v_gene: TRBV9
CDR3aa: ASSADSLNTEAF

j_gene: TRBJ2-7
len: 13
v_gene: TRBV9
CDR3aa: ASSVGTSGGYEQY

j_gene: TRBJ1-1
len: 12
v_gene: TRBV15
CDR3aa: ATSRGGMNTEAF

j_gene: TRBJ2-1
len: 13
v_gene: TRBV6-4
CDR3aa: ASSIAESSYNEQF

j_gene: TRBJ2-1
len: 14
v_gene: TRBV5-1
CDR3aa: ASSLTTGGTHNEQF

j_gene: TRBJ1-1
len: 13
v_gene: TRBV7-9
CDR3aa: ASSPTAFPNTEAF

j_gene: TRBJ1-6
len: 11
v_gene: TRBV10-3
CDR3aa: AISGGQGAPLH

j_gene: TRBJ2-4
len: 12
v_gene: TRBV3-1/TRBV3-2
CDR3aa: ASSPERAKNIQY

j_gene: TRBJ2-1
len: 13
v_gene: TRBV3-1/TRBV3-2
CDR3aa: ASRPTQSSYNEQF

j_gene: TRBJ1-3
len: 13
v_gene: TRBV9
CDR3aa: ASSVLPGAGNTIY

j_gene: TRBJ1-2
len: 12
v_gene: TRBV9
CDR3aa: ASSAGVAHYGYT

j_gene: TRBJ2-3
len: 12
v_gene: TRBV6-6
CDR3aa: ASGWGQGLDTQY

j_gene: TRBJ1-6
len: 13
v_gene: TRBV6-5
CDR3aa: ASRGDRGQGSPLH

j_gene: TRBJ2-7
len: 13
v_gene: TRBV5-1
CDR3aa: ASQRGTVFSYEQY

j_gene: TRBJ2-1
len: 14
v_gene: TRBV7-8
CDR3aa: ASSPGTSGSFNEQF

j_gene: TRBJ2-1
len: 9
v_gene: TRBV28
CDR3aa: ASSEGDEQF

j_gene: TRBJ1-2
len: 11
v_gene: TRBV10-2
CDR3aa: ASSGGQGYGYT

j_gene: TRBJ1-5
len: 13
v_gene: TRBV30
CDR3aa: AWSVPGLGDGPQH

j_gene: TRBJ2-3
len: 14
v_gene: TRBV4-1
CDR3aa: ASSPILGSVTDTQY

j_gene: TRBJ1-1
len: 13
v_gene: TRBV5-1
CDR3aa: ASSLAALGGTEAF

j_gene: TRBJ2-1
len: 9
v_gene: TRBV20-1
CDR3aa: SASLANEQF

j_gene: TRBJ2-2
len: 10
v_gene: TRBV12-3/TRBV12-4
CDR3aa: ASSFHSGELF

j_gene: TRBJ1-5
len: 9
v_gene: TRBV28
CDR3aa: ASTTNQPQH

j_gene: TRBJ2-7
len: 16
v_gene: TRBV7-9
CDR3aa: ASSPRGTGGVKSYEQY

j_gene: TRBJ2-7
len: 13
v_gene: TRBV5-1
CDR3aa: ASSLRQGVSYEQY

j_gene: TRBJ1-2
len: 11
v_gene: TRBV19
CDR3aa: ASSSGVEYGYT

j_gene: TRBJ2-3
len: 13
v_gene: TRBV5-4
CDR3aa: ASSGRQGATDTQY

j_gene: TRBJ2-4
len: 13
v_gene: TRBV5-6
CDR3aa: ASSLVEETKNIQY

j_gene: TRBJ1-2
len: 11
v_gene: TRBV10-3
CDR3aa: AISESDGNGYT

j_gene: TRBJ1-1
len: 11
v_gene: TRBV6-4
CDR3aa: ASSSERGTEAF